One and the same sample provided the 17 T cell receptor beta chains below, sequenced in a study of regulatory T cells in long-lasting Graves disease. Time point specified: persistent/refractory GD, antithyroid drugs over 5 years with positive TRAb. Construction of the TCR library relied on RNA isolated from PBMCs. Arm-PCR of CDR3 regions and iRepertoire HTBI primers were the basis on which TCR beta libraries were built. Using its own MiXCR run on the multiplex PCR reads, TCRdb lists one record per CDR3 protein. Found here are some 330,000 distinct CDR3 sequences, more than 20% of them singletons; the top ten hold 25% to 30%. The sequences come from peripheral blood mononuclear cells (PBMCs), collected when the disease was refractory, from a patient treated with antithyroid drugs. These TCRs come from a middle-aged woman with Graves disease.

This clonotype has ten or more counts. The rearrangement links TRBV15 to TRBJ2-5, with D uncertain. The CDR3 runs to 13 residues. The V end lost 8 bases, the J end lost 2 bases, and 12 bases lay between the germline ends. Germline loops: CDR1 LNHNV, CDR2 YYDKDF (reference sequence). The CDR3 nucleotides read TGTGCCACCTCTGGCGGAGCTCAAGAGACCCAGTACTTC. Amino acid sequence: CATSGGAQETQYF.

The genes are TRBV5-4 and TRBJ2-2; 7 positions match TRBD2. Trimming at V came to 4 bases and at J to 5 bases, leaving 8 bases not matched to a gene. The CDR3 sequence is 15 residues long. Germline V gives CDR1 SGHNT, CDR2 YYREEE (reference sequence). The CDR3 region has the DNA TGTGCCAGCAGCCGGCGCTACGGGAGGACCGGGGAGCTGTTTTTT. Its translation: CASSRRYGRTGELFF.

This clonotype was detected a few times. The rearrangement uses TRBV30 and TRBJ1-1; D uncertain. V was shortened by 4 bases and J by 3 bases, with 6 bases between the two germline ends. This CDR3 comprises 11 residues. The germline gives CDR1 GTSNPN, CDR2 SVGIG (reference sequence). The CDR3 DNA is TGTGCCTGGACCGGCTACACTGAAGCTTTCTTT. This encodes CAWTGYTEAFF.

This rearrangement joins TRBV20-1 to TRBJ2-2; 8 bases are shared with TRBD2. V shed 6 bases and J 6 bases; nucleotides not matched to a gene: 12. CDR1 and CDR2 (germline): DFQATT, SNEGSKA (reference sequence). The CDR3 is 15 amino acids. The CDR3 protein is CSAKKGSGSPGELFF. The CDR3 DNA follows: TGCAGTGCCAAGAAGGGGAGCGGGAGCCCCGGGGAGCTGTTTTTT.

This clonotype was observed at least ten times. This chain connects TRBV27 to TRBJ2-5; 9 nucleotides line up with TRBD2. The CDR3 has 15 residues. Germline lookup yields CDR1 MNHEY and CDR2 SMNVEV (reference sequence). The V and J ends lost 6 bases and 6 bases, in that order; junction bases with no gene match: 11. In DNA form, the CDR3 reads TGTGCCAGCAGCTCGCCAGGGACTAGCCGAAAGACCCAGTACTTC. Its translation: CASSSPGTSRKTQYF.

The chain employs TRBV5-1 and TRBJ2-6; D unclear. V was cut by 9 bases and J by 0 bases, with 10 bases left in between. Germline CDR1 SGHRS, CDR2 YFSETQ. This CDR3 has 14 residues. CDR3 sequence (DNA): TGCGCCACCACGAGGCTCTCTGGGGCCAACGTCCTGACTTTC. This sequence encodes CATTRLSGANVLTF.

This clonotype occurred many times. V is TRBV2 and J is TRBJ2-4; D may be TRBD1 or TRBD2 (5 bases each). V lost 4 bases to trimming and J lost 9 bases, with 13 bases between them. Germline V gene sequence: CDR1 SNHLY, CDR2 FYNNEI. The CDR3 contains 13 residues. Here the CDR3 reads CASSGPGATIQYF. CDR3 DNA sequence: TGTGCCAGCAGTGGTCCCGGGGCAACCATTCAGTACTTC.

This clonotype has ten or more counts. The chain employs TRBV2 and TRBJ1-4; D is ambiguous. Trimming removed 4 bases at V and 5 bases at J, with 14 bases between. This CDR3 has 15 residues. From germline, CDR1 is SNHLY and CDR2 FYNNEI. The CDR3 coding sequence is TGTGCCAGCAGTGGGTTCCCAAAGGTCAATGAAAAACTGTTTTTT. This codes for CASSGFPKVNEKLFF.

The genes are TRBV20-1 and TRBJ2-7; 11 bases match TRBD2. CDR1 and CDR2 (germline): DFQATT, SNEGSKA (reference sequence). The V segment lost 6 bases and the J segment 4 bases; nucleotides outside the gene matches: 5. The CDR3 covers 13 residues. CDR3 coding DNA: TGCAGTGCCTTAGCGGGAGGGAGGTACGAGCAGTACTTC. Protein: CSALAGGRYEQYF.

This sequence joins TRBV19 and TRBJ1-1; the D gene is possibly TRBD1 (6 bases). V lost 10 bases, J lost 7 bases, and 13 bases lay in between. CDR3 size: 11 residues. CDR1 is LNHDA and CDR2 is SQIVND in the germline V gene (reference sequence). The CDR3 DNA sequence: TGTGCCACCGGGAGACAGGTTGAAGCTTTCTTT. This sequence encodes CATGRQVEAFF.

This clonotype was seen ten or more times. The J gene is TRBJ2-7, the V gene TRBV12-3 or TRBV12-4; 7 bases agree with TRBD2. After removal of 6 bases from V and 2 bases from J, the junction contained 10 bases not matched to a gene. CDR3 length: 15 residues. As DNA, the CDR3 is TGTGCCAGCAGGACGTACGGGGGAGGGCCCTACGAGCAGTACTTC. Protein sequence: CASRTYGGGPYEQYF.

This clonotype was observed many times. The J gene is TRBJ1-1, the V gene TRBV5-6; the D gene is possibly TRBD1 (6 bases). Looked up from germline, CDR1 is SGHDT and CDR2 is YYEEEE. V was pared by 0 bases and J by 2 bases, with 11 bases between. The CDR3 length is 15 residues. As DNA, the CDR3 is TGTGCCAGCAGCTTGGGGGTGACAGGTAACACTGAAGCTTTCTTT. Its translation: CASSLGVTGNTEAFF.

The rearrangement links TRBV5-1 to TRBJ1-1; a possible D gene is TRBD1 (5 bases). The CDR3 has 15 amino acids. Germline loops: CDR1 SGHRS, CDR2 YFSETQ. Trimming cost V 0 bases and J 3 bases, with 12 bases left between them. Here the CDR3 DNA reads TGCGCCAGCAGCTTGGCCGGGGGGAGTCACACTGAAGCTTTCTTT. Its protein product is CASSLAGGSHTEAFF. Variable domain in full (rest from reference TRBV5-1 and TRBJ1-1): KAGVTQTPRYLIKTRGQQVTLSCSPISGHRSVSWYQQTPGQGLQFLFEYFSETQRNKGNFPGRFSGRQFSNSRSEMNVSTLELGDSALYLCASSLAGGSHTEAFFGQGTRLTVV.

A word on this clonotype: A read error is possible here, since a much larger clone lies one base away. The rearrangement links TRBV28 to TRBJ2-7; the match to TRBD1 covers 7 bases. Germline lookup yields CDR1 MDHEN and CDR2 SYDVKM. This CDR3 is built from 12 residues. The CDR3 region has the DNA TGTGCCACCACCGGGACAGAGAGCCGACCCCACTTC. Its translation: CATTGTESRPHF. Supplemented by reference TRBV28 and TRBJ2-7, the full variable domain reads DVKVTQSSRYLVKRTGEKVFLECVQDMDHENMFWYRQDPGLGLRLIYFSYDVKMKEKGDIPEGYSVSREKKERFSLILESASTNQTSMYLCATTGTESRPHFGPGTRLTVT.

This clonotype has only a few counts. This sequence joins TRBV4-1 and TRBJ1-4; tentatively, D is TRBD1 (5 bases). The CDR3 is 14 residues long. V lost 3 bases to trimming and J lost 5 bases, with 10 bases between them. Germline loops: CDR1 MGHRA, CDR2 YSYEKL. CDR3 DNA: TGCGCCAGCAGCCACCGTGGGGGGAATGAAAAACTGTTTTTT. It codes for CASSHRGGNEKLFF.

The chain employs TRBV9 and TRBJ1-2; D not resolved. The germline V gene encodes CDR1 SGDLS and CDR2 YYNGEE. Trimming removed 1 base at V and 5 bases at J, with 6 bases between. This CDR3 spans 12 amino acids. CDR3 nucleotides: TGTGCCAGCAGCGTATCTTCATATGGCTACACCTTC. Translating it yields CASSVSSYGYTF.

This chain's CDR3 is CASSPMRGSTYNEQFF. The CDR3 DNA reads as TGTGCCAGCAGTCCGATGCGGGGGTCTACCTACAATGAGCAGTTCTTC. The chain uses TRBV27 and TRBJ2-1; TRBD2 aligns across 7 bases. Germline V CDR1 and CDR2: MNHEY, SMNVEV (reference sequence). With 5 bases clipped from V and 2 bases from J, the junction kept 9 bases outside the gene matches. The CDR3 runs to 16 residues.